This TCR beta chain was recovered during a study of control samples from healthy donors and cancer patients. V was clipped by 7 bases and J by 3 bases, with 15 bases between them. In germline, CDR1 is LNHDA, CDR2 SQIVND (reference sequence). The CDR3 extends over 15 amino acids. Profiling relied on immunoSEQ multiplex PCR, and the TCRdb table lists in-frame clones only, not all of them. Counted here are 95,000 to 130,000 clones, 88% occurring once; the ten biggest clones make up about 2.1%. This chain uses TRBV19 with TRBJ2-2; D may match TRBD1 or TRBD2 (7 bases each). The sample was blood. The TCR originated in an older woman in good health. The DNA of the CDR3 is TGTGCCAGTACCGGGGGGACAGCCTACACCGGGGAGCTGTTTTTT. This codes for CASTGGTAYTGELFF.